This TCR beta chain was sequenced for a study of long-term antiretroviral therapy in people with HIV. There are 18 residues in the CDR3. V dropped 2 bases and J dropped 8 bases, with 22 bases sitting between them. Germline V lookup: CDR1 SNHLY, CDR2 FYNNEI. The authors ran the immunoSEQ assay, v3.0, at survey level. The table came from immunoSEQ multiplex PCR; TCRdb's copy has only in-frame clones and leaves some out. The sample yields more than 25,000 clones, roughly 80% seen once. The J gene is TRBJ1-6, the V gene TRBV2; no definite D call. This specimen was unsorted PBMCs, taken 2.1 years after starting antiretroviral therapy. The sequence was collected from a man younger than 40 with HIV. The CDR3, as DNA: TGTGCCAGCAGTGAAAGGGTTAGCGGGATCGGGCGTCATTCACCCCTCCACTTT. Translating it yields CASSERVSGIGRHSPLHF.